This T cell receptor (beta chain) appears in the sequencing data of a study of T cell responses to AZD1222 COVID-19 vaccine. About the study: Pooling covered second doses at about 4 or about 12 weeks. Study results and limitations: Dominant at 160-218 and 743-854, vaccine-associated CD4 TCRs also spanned spike. None of the repertoires were sampled until the peak T cell response had passed.

Trimming shortened V by 7 bases and J by 1 base, and 8 bases separated the two germline ends. The CDR3 contains 13 residues. Germline assignment: CDR1 LNHDA and CDR2 SQIVND (reference sequence). Profiling relied on immunoSEQ multiplex PCR, and the TCRdb table lists in-frame clones only, not all of them. The sample consists of some 120,000 clones, around 93% of them appearing once. A word on this clone: Its antigen is undetermined.

This sample comprised peripheral blood, obtained on day 0 of AZD1222 vaccination. This receptor was taken from an adult in good health. The V call is TRBV19, the J call TRBJ1-3; D gene uncertain. The CDR3 DNA reads TGTGCCAGTACTCAAACATCTGGAAACACCATATATTTT. Amino acid sequence: CASTQTSGNTIYF.